The clone carrying this TCR beta chain occurred once. The data were produced by immunoSEQ multiplex PCR, yet TCRdb's version contains in-frame clones alone and is incomplete. The table shows almost 100,000 clones, with roughly nine tenths occurring only once. The data were obtained in a study of blood T cell repertoires in COVID-19. Germline lookup yields CDR1 SGHNT and CDR2 YYREEE (reference sequence). V gave up 3 bases and J gave up 6 bases; unmatched junction bases: 6. CDR3 length: 14 amino acids. The chain recombines TRBV5-4 with TRBJ2-5; TRBD1 matches at 9 bases. The sequenced sample was peripheral blood. The TCR comes from a man aged 50 to 59 with acute or convalescent COVID-19. The DNA for the CDR3 is TGTGCCAGCAGCTCCCGGGACAGGGATAAGACCCAGTACTTC. It codes for CASSSRDRDKTQYF.